A single T cell receptor (beta chain) is shown here with its context. This CDR3 is built from 16 residues. Germline lookup yields CDR1 SEHNR and CDR2 FQNEAQ (reference sequence). Between the trimmed V and J ends, which lost 1 base and 0 bases, there was a span of 13 bases. The source of the sample is a study of T cell changes during pregnancy in multiple sclerosis. Produced via immunoSEQ multiplex PCR; TCRdb's table is partial and in-frame only. The sample has under 25,000 clones, about nine tenths seen once; the top ten hold less than 15%. The clonotype originates from a female donor in good health, enrolled as a control in a pregnancy study. The sequenced sample was CD8+ T cells from peripheral blood mononuclear cells, obtained in the first trimester of pregnancy. The V and J genes are TRBV7-9 and TRBJ2-7; tentatively, D is TRBD2 (6 bases). The CDR3 here is CASSLGGGMASYEQYF. The CDR3 bases are TGTGCCAGCAGCTTAGGGGGCGGGATGGCCTCCTACGAGCAGTACTTC.